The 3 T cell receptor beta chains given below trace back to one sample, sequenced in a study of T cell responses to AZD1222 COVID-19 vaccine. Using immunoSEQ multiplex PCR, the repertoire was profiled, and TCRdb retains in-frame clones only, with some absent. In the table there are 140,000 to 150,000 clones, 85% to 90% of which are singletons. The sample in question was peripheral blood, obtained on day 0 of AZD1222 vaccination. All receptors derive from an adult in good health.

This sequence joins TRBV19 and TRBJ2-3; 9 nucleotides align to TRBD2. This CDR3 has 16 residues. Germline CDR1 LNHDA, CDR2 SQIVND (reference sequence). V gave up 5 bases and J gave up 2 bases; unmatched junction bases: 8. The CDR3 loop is CASSARLAVTTDTQYF. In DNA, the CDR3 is TGTGCCAGTAGTGCACGACTAGCGGTTACCACAGATACGCAGTATTTT.

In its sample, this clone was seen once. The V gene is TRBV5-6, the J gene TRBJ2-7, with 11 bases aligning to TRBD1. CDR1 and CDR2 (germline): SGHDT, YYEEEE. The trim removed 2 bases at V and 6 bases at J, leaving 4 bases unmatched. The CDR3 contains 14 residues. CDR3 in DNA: TGTGCCAGCAGCTTCGGACAGGGGGCTTCCGAGCAGTACTTC. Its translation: CASSFGQGASEQYF.

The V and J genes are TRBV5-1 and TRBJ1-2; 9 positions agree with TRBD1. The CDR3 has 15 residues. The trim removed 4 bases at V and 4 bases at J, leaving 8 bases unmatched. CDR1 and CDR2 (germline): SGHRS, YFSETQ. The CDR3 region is CASSLGQGILYGYTF. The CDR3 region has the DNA TGCGCCAGCAGCCTAGGACAGGGGATACTCTATGGCTACACCTTC. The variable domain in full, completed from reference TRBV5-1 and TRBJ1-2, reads KAGVTQTPRYLIKTRGQQVTLSCSPISGHRSVSWYQQTPGQGLQFLFEYFSETQRNKGNFPGRFSGRQFSNSRSEMNVSTLELGDSALYLCASSLGQGILYGYTFGSGTRLTVV.